Listed here are 24 T cell receptor beta chains from one sample, sequenced in a study of CD4 T cells in relation to SARS-CoV-2 and coronaviruses. Before the COVID-19 pandemic, during about 2010-2019, CD4+ T cells were taken from unexposed donors. The repertoire was sequenced with immunoSEQ multiplex PCR; TCRdb's copy has only in-frame clones and lacks some. In the table there are tens of thousands of clones, approximately 90% of which are singletons. Sequencing was performed on memory CD4+ T cells from PBMCs. The receptors were sampled from a human donor in good health.

The CDR3: CASSLTWGAKNIQYF. In nucleotides, the CDR3 is TGTGCCAGCAGCCTTACGTGGGGGGCCAAAAACATTCAGTACTTC. The chain employs TRBV7-8 and TRBJ2-4; the D gene could be TRBD1 or TRBD2 (5 bases each). Trimming left V 5 bases short and J 1 base short, with 12 bases between. In germline, CDR1 is SGHVS, CDR2 FQNEAQ. The CDR3 is 15 amino acids. Using reference TRBV7-8 and TRBJ2-4 for the parts outside the CDR3, the full variable domain is GAGVSQSPRYKVAKRGQDVALRCDPISGHVSLFWYQQALGQGPEFLTYFQNEAQLDKSGLPSDRFFAERPEGSVSTLKIQRTQQEDSAVYLCASSLTWGAKNIQYFGAGTRLSVL.

The chain is built from TRBV29-1 and TRBJ2-7; D might be TRBD1 or TRBD2, each matching 5 bases. Germline CDR1 and CDR2: SQVTM and ANQGSEA. This CDR3 comprises 13 residues. The V end was cut by 4 bases, the J end by 2 bases, with 12 bases between. CDR3 protein: CSVAGTLTYEQYF. As DNA, the CDR3 is TGCAGCGTTGCGGGGACGTTAACCTACGAGCAGTACTTC.

The chain recombines TRBV7-2 with TRBJ2-1; D ambiguous. The CDR3 contains 12 residues. Per the germline V gene, CDR1 is SGHTA and CDR2 is FQGNSA. Trimming shortened V by 2 bases and J by 10 bases, and 9 bases separated the two germline ends. The CDR3 protein is CASSLYHPEQFF. The CDR3 region has the DNA TGTGCCAGCAGCTTATATCACCCGGAGCAGTTCTTC.

The rearrangement joins TRBV10-3 to TRBJ1-2; a possible D gene is TRBD1 (6 bases). The CDR3 contains 14 residues. CDR1 and CDR2 from the germline V gene are ENHRY and SYGVKD. Trimming removed 4 bases from V and 7 bases from J, with 16 bases in between. The chain's CDR3 is CAISAMTGSVGYTF. The DNA of the CDR3 is TGTGCCATCAGTGCGATGACAGGATCTGTTGGCTACACCTTC.

The chain carries TRBV3-1 (or the pseudogene TRBV3-2) and TRBJ1-3, with unresolved D. The CDR3 loop spans 15 amino acids. Germline V gives CDR1 LGHDT, CDR2 YNNKEL (reference sequence). With 1 base removed from V and 1 base from J, the gap between germline ends came to 8 bases. This chain's CDR3 is CASSQATVSGNTIYF. For the CDR3, the DNA is TGTGCCAGCAGCCAAGCGACGGTTTCTGGAAACACCATATATTTT.

This rearrangement joins TRBV5-6 to TRBJ2-3, with a tentative D call TRBD2 (6 bases). CDR3 size: 16 residues. Trimming removed 1 base at V and 6 bases at J, with 18 bases between. Per the germline V gene, CDR1 is SGHDT and CDR2 is YYEEEE. The CDR3 region is CASSLSGGNEGDTQYF. The CDR3 DNA sequence: TGTGCCAGCAGCTTGTCTGGCGGGAATGAGGGGGATACGCAGTATTTT.

This chain links TRBV10-3 with TRBJ1-1; D is undetermined. V was pared by 3 bases and J by 0 bases, with 11 bases between. Germline CDR1 reads ENHRY; CDR2 reads SYGVKD. The CDR3 totals 15 residues. CDR3 in DNA: TGTGCCATCAGTGAACGATCCAGAATGAACACTGAAGCTTTCTTT. This gives the protein CAISERSRMNTEAFF.

V usage is TRBV7-9 and J usage is TRBJ2-7, with 7 bases that match TRBD2. Germline CDR1 and CDR2: SEHNR and FQNEAQ (reference sequence). The CDR3 totals 15 residues. V lost 10 bases and J lost 0; bases outside the gene matches: 12. CDR3 region: CAIALSPSGSYEQYF. Here the CDR3 DNA reads TGTGCCATTGCGTTATCGCCTAGCGGCTCCTACGAGCAGTACTTC.

This chain links TRBV7-2 with TRBJ2-7, with D possibly matching TRBD2 (6 bases). The CDR3 totals 15 residues. Trimming took 2 bases from V and 6 from J, leaving 17 bases between them. Germline lookup yields CDR1 SGHTA and CDR2 FQGNSA. The CDR3 here is CASSLRRSGDGEQYF. CDR3 DNA: TGTGCCAGCAGCTTAAGGCGTTCGGGAGACGGCGAGCAGTACTTC. Supplemented by reference TRBV7-2 and TRBJ2-7, the full variable domain reads GAGVSQSPSNKVTEKGKDVELRCDPISGHTALYWYRQSLGQGLEFLIYFQGNSAPDKSGLPSDRFSAERTGGSVSTLTIQRTQQEDSAVYLCASSLRRSGDGEQYFGPGTRLTVT.

V is TRBV2 and J is TRBJ2-1; 10 bases match TRBD1. Germline V gene sequence: CDR1 SNHLY, CDR2 FYNNEI. V dropped 3 bases and J dropped 6; count of bases not matched to a gene: 5. CDR3 length: 15 amino acids. CDR3 nucleotides: TGTGCCAGCAGTGAGGATCGGGACAGGGGCAATGAGCAGTTCTTC. Its translation is CASSEDRDRGNEQFF.

This clone was counted only a few times. The rearrangement links TRBV30 to TRBJ1-4; D remains unclear. Trimming shortened V by 3 bases and J by 10 bases, and 24 bases separated the two germline ends. Germline values: CDR1 GTSNPN, CDR2 SVGIG (reference sequence). The CDR3 is made up of 16 amino acids. CDR3 in amino acids: CAWREGRALMIGKLFF. For the CDR3, the DNA is TGTGCCTGGAGGGAAGGGAGGGCGTTGATGATTGGAAAACTGTTTTTT.

The rearrangement uses TRBV6-5 and TRBJ1-3, with D possibly matching TRBD1 (5 bases). V dropped 8 bases and J dropped 2 bases, with 10 bases sitting between them. In germline, CDR1 is MNHEY, CDR2 SVGAGI. This CDR3 has 13 amino acids. The CDR3 reads CASLRGTGNTIYF. As DNA, the CDR3 is TGTGCCAGCCTGCGGGGGACTGGAAACACCATATATTTT.

V is TRBV28 and J is TRBJ2-1; the D call may be TRBD1 or TRBD2 (6 bases each). The length of the CDR3 is 15 residues. V gave up 7 bases and J gave up 2 bases, with 15 bases separating them. The germline V gene has CDR1 MDHEN and CDR2 SYDVKM. In DNA, the CDR3 is TGTGCCAGCATTCTTGGGGGCGGGGCCTACAATGAGCAGTTCTTC. As protein: CASILGGGAYNEQFF.

The chain has TRBV24-1 and TRBJ2-5; D possibly corresponds to TRBD1 (5 bases). With 2 bases removed from V and 1 base from J, the gap between germline ends came to 10 bases. In germline, CDR1 is KGHDR, CDR2 SFDVKD. This CDR3 comprises 15 residues. CDR3 residues: CATSDSGHFQETQYF. In DNA form, the CDR3 reads TGTGCCACCAGTGATTCAGGACACTTCCAAGAGACCCAGTACTTC.

There are a few counts of this clone. This chain joins TRBV27 and TRBJ1-5; D is undetermined. The ends were cut back, 3 bases at V and 1 base at J, with 13 bases in the middle. The germline gives CDR1 MNHEY, CDR2 SMNVEV (reference sequence). CDR3 length equals 16 residues. The CDR3 spells CASSLSPGVSNQPQHF. CDR3 DNA sequence: TGTGCCAGCAGTTTGTCCCCCGGCGTGAGCAATCAGCCCCAGCATTTT.

The rearrangement joins TRBV28 to TRBJ1-3; D is undetermined. Germline V CDR1 and CDR2: MDHEN, SYDVKM. Trimming shortened V by 4 bases and J by 0 bases, and 7 bases separated the two germline ends. This CDR3 has 14 residues. CDR3 sequence reads: CASSSWSSGNTIYF. The DNA for the CDR3 is TGTGCCAGCAGTTCCTGGAGCTCTGGAAACACCATATATTTT.

This chain joins TRBV6-6 and TRBJ2-5; the match to TRBD2 covers 10 bases. Trimming removed 11 bases from V and 2 bases from J; junction bases left unmatched: 5. Germline-derived CDR1 and CDR2 are MNHNY and SVGAGI (reference sequence). The CDR3 runs to 13 residues. The chain's CDR3 is CAGRTSGQETQYF. Written as DNA, the CDR3 is TGTGCCGGTCGGACTAGCGGACAAGAGACCCAGTACTTC.

V usage is TRBV6-4 and J usage is TRBJ2-1; possible D gene TRBD2, 5 bases. CDR1 and CDR2 from the germline V gene are MRHNA and SNTAGT. The CDR3 is made up of 14 amino acids. Trimming removed 2 bases at V and 9 bases at J, with 14 bases between. CDR3 sequence (DNA): TGTGCCAGCAGTGACAGCATGTGGAGCGGTGAGCAGTTCTTC. The encoded protein is CASSDSMWSGEQFF.

This clone was seen once. Here the CDR3 reads CASNSGPLSSGNTIYF. The CDR3, as DNA: TGTGCCAGCAACTCCGGACCGCTGAGCTCTGGAAACACCATATATTTT. The chain links TRBV7-3 to TRBJ1-3; D not resolved. Germline V gene lookup returns CDR1 SGHTA and CDR2 FQGTGA. CDR3 length: 16 amino acids. V was cut by 7 bases and J by 0 bases, with 16 bases left in between.

This chain links TRBV7-8 with TRBJ2-3, with 12 positions matching TRBD2. Trimming removed 3 bases from V and 8 bases from J; junction bases left unmatched: 6. Germline CDR1 SGHVS, CDR2 FQNEAQ. The CDR3 is 15 residues long. CDR3 DNA sequence: TGTGCCAGCAGCTTGCGACTAGCGGGAGAGGGTACGCAGTATTTT. This codes for CASSLRLAGEGTQYF.

The chain is built from TRBV30 and TRBJ1-5, with D unresolved. V lost 0 bases and J lost 4, with 10 bases in between. Per germline, CDR1 GTSNPN and CDR2 SVGIG (reference sequence). The CDR3 length is 14 residues. CDR3 in DNA: TGTGCCTGGAGTGTACGCAGCCTTAATCAGCCCCAGCATTTT. It codes for CAWSVRSLNQPQHF.

This chain's CDR3 is CASIILAGGPYEQYF. The CDR3 coding sequence is TGTGCCAGCATTATACTAGCGGGAGGACCCTACGAGCAGTACTTC. The chain combines TRBV2 with TRBJ2-7; 12 nucleotides align to TRBD2. The V segment lost 7 bases and the J segment 2 bases; nucleotides outside the gene matches: 6. CDR1 and CDR2 from the germline V gene are SNHLY and FYNNEI. The CDR3 extends over 15 amino acids.

The V call is TRBV4-1, the J call TRBJ2-3, with D maybe TRBD1 (5 bases). V lost 0 bases to trimming and J lost 0 bases, with 13 bases between them. This CDR3 region has 17 residues. Germline V gene sequence: CDR1 MGHRA, CDR2 YSYEKL. The CDR3 is CASSQERRTPSTDTQYF. The DNA of the CDR3 is TGCGCCAGCAGCCAAGAACGTAGGACACCTAGCACAGATACGCAGTATTTT.

The J gene is TRBJ1-4, the V gene TRBV29-1, with 7 bases fitting TRBD1. The germline gives CDR1 SQVTM, CDR2 ANQGSEA. The CDR3 totals 12 residues. V was pared by 6 bases and J by 4 bases, with 2 bases of the junction left unmatched. The CDR3 loop is CSVSGGNEKLFF. DNA for the CDR3: TGCAGCGTCTCAGGGGGTAATGAAAAACTGTTTTTT.